This T cell receptor (beta chain) was sequenced during a study of CD8+CD57+ T cells in acquired aplastic anemia. Across the whole study: Sorted CD4+ and CD8+ cells yielded DNA averaging around 3.2 ug. Study findings and constraints: Sharing between patients and controls was observed for roughly 29 CD8+ CDR3 sequences.

An expansion of CD8+CD57+ cells by flow cytometry had been shown in patients chosen for sequencing. Using genomic DNA as the template, TCR beta VDJ and CDR3 profiling was carried out. One entry per CDR3 protein results from TCRdb running MiXCR on the reads. The sample holds 150,000 to 200,000 distinct CDR3 sequences, roughly 50% seen once. On this clonotype: Its specificity is not known.

The V segment lost 5 bases and the J segment 7 bases; nucleotides outside the gene matches: 4. Per germline, CDR1 SEHNR and CDR2 FQNEAQ (reference sequence). The CDR3 has 12 residues. The specimen was sorted CD4+, CD8+, or CD8+CD57+ T cells (not recorded which) from PBMCs. The chain is built from TRBV7-9 and TRBJ2-7, with 8 bases identical to TRBD2. This receptor was identified in a human donor with aplastic anemia. The CDR3 protein is CASSRGGNEQYF. CDR3 nucleotides: TGTGCCAGCAGCCGGGGGGGAAATGAGCAGTACTTC.